This TCR beta chain was sequenced for a study of T cell responses to AZD1222 COVID-19 vaccine. General observations from the study: Clonal diversity was possibly underestimated, and white British individuals and females predominated among donors. Spike-specific TCR depth and breadth grew after two AZD1222 doses. Unmutated variant regions are reportedly the target of nearly half of TCRs that are spike-specific.

TCRdb's table, derived via immunoSEQ multiplex PCR, lists solely in-frame clones and lacks some. The sample lists 100,000 or so clones, around 87% occurring once. CDR3 length: 11 residues. The V gene lost 5 bases and the J gene lost 4 bases, with 5 bases spanning the gap. CDR1 is LNHDA, CDR2 SQIVND, per germline (reference sequence). As to this clone: Its antigen remains unknown.

This TCR derives from an adult in good health. Sequenced material: peripheral blood, taken on day 0 of MenACWY control vaccination. The chain joins TRBV19 to TRBJ1-1; D is unclear. The CDR3 spells CASSLSTEAFF. CDR3 sequence (DNA): TGTGCCAGTAGTCTGAGCACTGAAGCTTTCTTT.